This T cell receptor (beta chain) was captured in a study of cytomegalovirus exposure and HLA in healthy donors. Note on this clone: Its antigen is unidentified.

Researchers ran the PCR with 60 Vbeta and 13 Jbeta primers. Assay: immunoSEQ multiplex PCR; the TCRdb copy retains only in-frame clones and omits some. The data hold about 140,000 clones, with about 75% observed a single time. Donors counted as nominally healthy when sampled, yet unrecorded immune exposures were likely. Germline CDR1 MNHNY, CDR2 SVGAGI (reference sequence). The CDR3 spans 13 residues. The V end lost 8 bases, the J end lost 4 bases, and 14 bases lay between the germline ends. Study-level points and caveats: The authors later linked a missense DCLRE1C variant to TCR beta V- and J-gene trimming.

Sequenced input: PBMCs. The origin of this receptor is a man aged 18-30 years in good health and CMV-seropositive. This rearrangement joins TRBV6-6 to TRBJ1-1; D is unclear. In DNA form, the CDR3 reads TGTGCCAGCGGAACGCTAGCTGGCACTGAAGCTTTCTTT. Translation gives CASGTLAGTEAFF.